This entry is about one TCR beta chain. The antigen remains unidentified. This sample stems from a study of STAT5B mutations in CD4+ large granular lymphocyte leukemia. V was clipped by 6 bases and J by 2 bases, with 16 bases between them. Per germline, CDR1 SNHLY and CDR2 FYNNEI. There are 15 residues in the CDR3. This table comes from immunoSEQ multiplex PCR, and its TCRdb copy is limited to in-frame clones, with some not included. The sample holds 25,000 to 30,000 clones, 60% to 85% seen once. Findings of the study overall: Main leukemic clonotypes were patient-specific, but roughly 26% appeared at low frequency elsewhere. Patient CD4-sorted repertoires looked more clonal than healthy CD4+ repertoires, even without putative leukemic clones. 8/27 top patient clones versus 2/35 control clones were TRBV06-family.

The genes are TRBV2 and TRBJ2-5; maybe TRBD1 (7 bases). Sequenced sample: CD4+ T cells from blood buffy coats. This TCR came from a human donor in good health. The CDR3 bases are TGTGCCAGCAGGGGCGGGACAGCCCAACAAGAGACCCAGTACTTC. It yields the protein CASRGGTAQQETQYF.